Listed here are 9 T cell receptor beta chains from one sample, sequenced in a study of CD8 T cells in Susac syndrome. A quantity of about 0.45 to 1 ug RNA underwent reverse transcription using random hexamers. TCRdb ran MiXCR on the immunoSEQ multiplex PCR reads and lists one entry per CDR3 protein. The sample includes 40,000 to 55,000 distinct CDR3 sequences, around 93% of them seen just once. The sample consisted of CD8+ T cells from PBMCs. Source of these receptors: a human donor with multiple sclerosis.

The chain employs TRBV9 and TRBJ2-7, with TRBD1 matching over 8 bases. The CDR3 is 14 residues long. The J segment lost 5 bases and the V segment lost 4 bases, leaving 8 bases of the junction unmatched. The germline V gene has CDR1 SGDLS and CDR2 YYNGEE. CDR3 sequence reads: CASSPPGQVDEQYF. In DNA form, the CDR3 reads TGTGCCAGCAGCCCACCGGGACAGGTCGACGAGCAGTACTTC.

The chain carries TRBV20-1 and TRBJ1-5; D not certain. Per germline, CDR1 DFQATT and CDR2 SNEGSKA (reference sequence). The CDR3 has 15 amino acids. V was clipped by 4 bases and J by 4 bases, with 17 bases between them. Written as DNA, the CDR3 is TGCAGTGCTACCTCCCAGAGGGTCCTGAATCAGCCCCAGCATTTT. As protein: CSATSQRVLNQPQHF.

V usage is TRBV7-9 and J usage is TRBJ2-2; D call uncertain. The CDR3 runs to 15 residues. The germline V gene has CDR1 SEHNR and CDR2 FQNEAQ (reference sequence). With 5 bases removed from V and 0 bases from J, the gap between germline ends came to 10 bases. The CDR3 DNA sequence: TGTGCCAGCAGCGAGCCTGTACCGAACACCGGGGAGCTGTTTTTT. This codes for CASSEPVPNTGELFF.

This clonotype was observed a single time. The chain has TRBV4-3 and TRBJ1-2; 8 bases are a match to TRBD1. This CDR3 has 14 amino acids. Germline V gene data show CDR1 as LGHNA and CDR2 as YSLEER. The junction had 6 bases not matched to a gene; V was cut back by 1 base and J by 8 bases. CDR3 sequence (DNA): TGCGCCAGCAGCCAAGTTCCGGACAGGGACGGCTACACCTTC. Residues: CASSQVPDRDGYTF.

The rearrangement uses TRBV7-9 and TRBJ1-3, with unresolved D. The CDR3 sequence is 15 residues long. V gave up 1 base and J gave up 0 bases, with 7 bases separating them. Germline-derived CDR1 and CDR2 are SEHNR and FQNEAQ (reference sequence). In nucleotides, the CDR3 is TGTGCCAGCAGCTTAGGACGGAGCTCTGGAAACACCATATATTTT. This encodes CASSLGRSSGNTIYF.

The rearrangement joins TRBV28 to TRBJ1-2, with 9 nucleotides matching TRBD1. The V gene's germline CDR1 is MDHEN and CDR2 SYDVKM. This CDR3 has 15 amino acids. V trimming: 5 bases; J trimming: 8 bases; junction bases outside the gene matches: 12. The CDR3 DNA follows: TGTGCCAGCAGTCCATCCGCCGGGACAGGGTTAGGCTACACCTTC. This encodes CASSPSAGTGLGYTF.

The genes are TRBV6-1 and TRBJ1-4; a possible D gene is TRBD1 (5 bases). There are 13 residues in the CDR3. Germline CDR1 reads MNHNS; CDR2 reads SASEGT. Between the trimmed V and J ends, which lost 6 bases and 6 bases, there was a span of 11 bases. CDR3 coding DNA: TGTGCCAGCAGGGGATGGGGCGATGAAAAACTGTTTTTT. This encodes CASRGWGDEKLFF.

J is TRBJ2-6 and V is TRBV6-5; D gene ambiguous. Trimming stripped 6 bases from V and 0 bases from J, with 3 bases between. The CDR3 sequence is 13 residues long. Looked up from germline, CDR1 is MNHEY and CDR2 is SVGAGI. For the CDR3, the DNA is TGTGCCAGCAGCCGCTCTGGGGCCAACGTCCTGACTTTC. It specifies CASSRSGANVLTF.

V is TRBV6-2 or TRBV6-3 and J is TRBJ2-1; the match to TRBD2 covers 12 bases. The germline CDR1 and CDR2 sequences are MNHEY and SVGEGT. There are 15 residues in the CDR3. V trimming: 8 bases; J trimming: 6 bases; junction bases outside the gene matches: 8. CDR3 sequence reads: CASALLAGGPNEQFF. CDR3 DNA: TGTGCCAGCGCCCTTCTAGCGGGGGGGCCCAATGAGCAGTTCTTC.